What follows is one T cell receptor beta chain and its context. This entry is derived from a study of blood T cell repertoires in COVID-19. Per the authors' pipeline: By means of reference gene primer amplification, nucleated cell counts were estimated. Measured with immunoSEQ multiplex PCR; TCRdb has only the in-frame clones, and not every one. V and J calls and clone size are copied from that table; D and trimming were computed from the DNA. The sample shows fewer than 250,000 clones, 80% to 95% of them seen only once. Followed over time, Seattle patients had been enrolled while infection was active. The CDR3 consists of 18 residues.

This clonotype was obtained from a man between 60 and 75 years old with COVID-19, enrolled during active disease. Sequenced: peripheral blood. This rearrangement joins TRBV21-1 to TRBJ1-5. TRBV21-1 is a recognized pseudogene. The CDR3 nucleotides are TGTGCCAGCAGCTCTATGGCCTTTCTCCGGGAAAGCAATCAGCCCCAGCATTTT. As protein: CASSSMAFLRESNQPQHF.